These 28 T cell receptor beta chains share one sample of origin, sequenced in a study of T-cell reconstitution after alpha-beta-depleted transplantation in children. Unique molecular identifiers were incorporated when the TCRbeta library was constructed. One entry per CDR3 protein, called by TCRdb with MiXCR from the PCR reads. The sample has around 200,000 distinct CDR3 sequences, over 15% seen once. Source: PBMCs, mostly from graft donor cells, taken 360 days after TCRalphabeta/CD19-depleted stem cell transplant. The receptors derive from a male patient between 2 and 10 years old who had a stem cell transplant for acute lymphoblastic leukemia, so the T cells may come from the graft donor.

This clonotype was observed a handful of times. The chain recombines TRBV20-1 with TRBJ1-5; D not certain. The CDR3 totals 15 residues. V lost 5 bases, J lost 2 bases, and 16 bases lay in between. The germline V gene has CDR1 DFQATT and CDR2 SNEGSKA (reference sequence). The CDR3 DNA sequence: TGCAGTGCTTCCACAATCGAGGCTGGCAATCAGCCCCAGCATTTT. Translating gives CSASTIEAGNQPQHF.

The gene calls are TRBV5-1 and TRBJ2-1; 8 bases are shared with TRBD2. This CDR3 contains 15 residues. The germline gives CDR1 SGHRS, CDR2 YFSETQ. With 2 bases clipped from V and 5 bases from J, the junction kept 6 bases outside the gene matches. CDR3 region: CASSFISGVNNEQFF. CDR3 DNA: TGCGCCAGCAGCTTTATTAGCGGGGTTAACAATGAGCAGTTCTTC.

This chain's CDR3 is CASGRDRGLFGNTIYF. CDR3 nucleotides: TGTGCCAGCGGCCGGGACAGGGGGCTGTTTGGAAACACCATATATTTT. The chain has TRBV6-2 or TRBV6-3 and TRBJ1-3; 12 bases are a match to TRBD1. CDR1 is MNHEY, CDR2 SVGEGT, per germline. This CDR3 comprises 16 residues. Trimming cost V 8 bases and J 3 bases; bases outside gene matches: 8.

This clonotype has only a few counts. This rearrangement joins TRBV7-9 to TRBJ1-2; perhaps TRBD1 as D (6 bases). CDR1 SEHNR and CDR2 FQNEAQ come from the germline V gene (reference sequence). The CDR3 consists of 14 residues. V lost 5 bases to trimming and J lost 4 bases, with 14 bases between them. DNA for the CDR3: TGTGCCAGCAGCCGAACACAGGGTGGCTATGGCTACACCTTC. It translates to CASSRTQGGYGYTF.

The CDR3 region is CASSVGGGTGELFF. In nucleotides, the CDR3 is TGTGCCAGCAGCGTAGGCGGAGGGACGGGGGAGCTGTTTTTT. V usage is TRBV9 and J usage is TRBJ2-2; TRBD2 might be the D (6 bases). The CDR3 totals 14 residues. In germline, CDR1 is SGDLS, CDR2 YYNGEE. V was clipped by 0 bases and J by 8 bases, with 11 bases between them.

This clonotype was recorded many times. V is TRBV2 and J is TRBJ2-1, with D possibly matching TRBD2 (5 bases). Germline V CDR1 and CDR2: SNHLY, FYNNEI. The ends were cut back, 1 base at V and 5 bases at J, with 15 bases in the middle. The CDR3 runs to 16 residues. This CDR3 reads CASSEVASSGNNEQFF. CDR3 nucleotides: TGTGCCAGCAGTGAAGTTGCTAGCTCGGGCAACAATGAGCAGTTCTTC.

The CDR3 is CASSYNPRDRVTEAFF. CDR3 DNA sequence: TGTGCCAGCAGTTATAACCCCAGGGACAGGGTCACTGAAGCTTTCTTT. The rearrangement links TRBV28 to TRBJ1-1; TRBD1 matches at 9 bases. This CDR3 has 16 residues. Germline trimming cut 4 bases from V and 4 bases from J; bases unmatched to any gene: 10. Germline V gene data show CDR1 as MDHEN and CDR2 as SYDVKM.

Many counts were recorded for this clonotype. The CDR3 spells CASSTTDRSYNQPQHF. In nucleotides, the CDR3 is TGTGCCAGCAGTACAACGGACCGATCCTACAATCAGCCCCAGCATTTT. The V gene is TRBV28, the J gene TRBJ1-5, with unresolved D. Trimming left V 5 bases short and J 3 bases short, with 17 bases between. Germline CDR1 MDHEN, CDR2 SYDVKM. The CDR3 has 16 amino acids.

The rearrangement links TRBV12-3 or TRBV12-4 to TRBJ2-7; no definite D call. V was shortened by 1 base and J by 5 bases, with 18 bases between the two germline ends. This CDR3 has 16 amino acids. CDR3 loop: CASSLGFRAKRHEQYF. The DNA of the CDR3 is TGTGCCAGCAGTTTAGGCTTCCGGGCCAAGCGCCACGAGCAGTACTTC.

This clonotype has only one observation. This rearrangement joins TRBV7-2 to TRBJ2-1; 11 nucleotides agree with TRBD2. Germline V CDR1 and CDR2: SGHTA, FQGNSA. The ends lost 4 bases at V and 5 bases at J; junction bases unmatched: 7. The CDR3 length is 16 residues. DNA for the CDR3: TGTGCCAGCAGCTCAAGACTAGCGGGGACCCACAATGAGCAGTTCTTC. As protein: CASSSRLAGTHNEQFF. The full variable domain, in which reference TRBV7-2 and TRBJ2-1 provide the parts outside the CDR3, is GAGVSQSPSNKVTEKGKDVELRCDPISGHTALYWYRQSLGQGLEFLIYFQGNSAPDKSGLPSDRFSAERTGGSVSTLTIQRTQQEDSAVYLCASSSRLAGTHNEQFFGPGTRLTVL.

In this sample, this clonotype turned up a few times. This chain uses TRBV6-1 with TRBJ2-5, with a possible D match to TRBD2 (6 bases). The germline gives CDR1 MNHNS, CDR2 SASEGT. The CDR3 contains 14 residues. The V and J ends lost 2 bases and 5 bases respectively, with 12 bases between them. In DNA form, the CDR3 reads TGTGCCAGCAGTGAAATGTTGGGGAGGGAGACCCAGTACTTC. Translated: CASSEMLGRETQYF.

This CDR3 reads CAASSGGLYNEQFF. DNA for the CDR3: TGTGCCGCTTCTAGCGGGGGCCTCTACAATGAGCAGTTCTTC. The chain recombines TRBV30 with TRBJ2-1; 10 bases align to TRBD2. This CDR3 region has 14 residues. J gave up 3 bases and V 8 bases, and 7 bases lay outside the gene matches. Germline V CDR1 and CDR2: GTSNPN, SVGIG (reference sequence).

This clonotype was observed many times. This rearrangement joins TRBV9 to TRBJ1-2; D is undetermined. CDR3 length equals 13 residues. Germline loops: CDR1 SGDLS, CDR2 YYNGEE. Trimming left V 0 bases short and J 7 bases short, with 10 bases between. In nucleotides, the CDR3 is TGTGCCAGCAGCGTAGGGGCAGGCGTTGGCTACACCTTC. Its translation: CASSVGAGVGYTF. The full variable domain, rest sourced from reference TRBV9 and TRBJ1-2, is DSGVTQTPKHLITATGQRVTLRCSPRSGDLSVYWYQQSLDQGLQFLIQYYNGEERAKGNILERFSAQQFPDLHSELNLSSLELGDSALYFCASSVGAGVGYTFGSGTRLTVV.

This clonotype was found a few times. V usage is TRBV28 and J usage is TRBJ2-1, with D hard to call. The CDR3 totals 15 residues. Trimming stripped 3 bases from V and 4 bases from J, with 13 bases between. CDR1 MDHEN and CDR2 SYDVKM come from the germline V gene. The CDR3 DNA follows: TGTGCCAGCAGTTTTAGTAGGATGGGGTACAATGAGCAGTTCTTC. Protein: CASSFSRMGYNEQFF.

For this clonotype: A read error may produce the germline difference seen at one junction end. The rearrangement uses TRBV7-6 and TRBJ1-6; D uncertain. The CDR3 length is 16 residues. The germline V gene has CDR1 SGHVS and CDR2 FNYEAQ. CDR3 DNA sequence: TGTGCCAGCAGCTTAGACGGGTACTCCTATAATTCACCCCTCCGCTTT. Translation gives CASSLDGYSYNSPLRF.

In this sample, this clonotype turned up a few times. V is TRBV10-3 and J is TRBJ1-3; TRBD1 aligns across 8 bases. The J segment lost 8 bases and the V segment lost 10 bases, leaving 10 bases of the junction unmatched. The CDR3 is 13 residues long. The V gene's germline CDR1 is ENHRY and CDR2 SYGVKD. CDR3: CATRTGLTDTIYF. CDR3 sequence (DNA): TGTGCCACTAGGACAGGGCTGACTGACACCATATATTTT.

There are many counts of this clonotype. The J gene is TRBJ2-6, the V gene TRBV25-1, with 7 bases aligning to TRBD1. Germline trimming cut 5 bases from V and 2 bases from J; bases unmatched to any gene: 3. Germline assignment: CDR1 MGHDK and CDR2 SYGVNS. The CDR3 runs to 15 residues. The CDR3 region has the DNA TGTGCCAGCAGTCTTACAGGGGCTGGGGCCAACGTCCTGACTTTC. Encoded protein: CASSLTGAGANVLTF.

This clonotype was seen ten or more times. The V call is TRBV7-2, the J call TRBJ2-5, with D hard to call. The V gene's germline CDR1 is SGHTA and CDR2 FQGNSA. CDR3 length: 16 amino acids. Trimming took 0 bases from V and 9 from J, leaving 20 bases between them. For the CDR3, the DNA is TGTGCCAGCAGCTTAGCGATCGGAAGCGAGAAGACTCCCCAGTACTTC. Amino acid sequence: CASSLAIGSEKTPQYF.

This clonotype was seen many times. CDR3 residues: CSARTGTDSTDTQYF. The CDR3 DNA is TGCAGTGCTAGAACCGGGACAGACAGCACAGATACGCAGTATTTT. The chain uses TRBV20-1 and TRBJ2-3; 7 bases match TRBD1. The ends lost 2 bases at V and 0 bases at J; junction bases unmatched: 5. CDR1 DFQATT and CDR2 SNEGSKA come from the germline V gene (reference sequence). This CDR3 has 15 residues.

This clonotype was detected only a few times. V and J are TRBV5-1 and TRBJ2-5; 7 nucleotides agree with TRBD2. Germline trimming cut 1 base from V and 2 bases from J; bases unmatched to any gene: 8. Germline loops: CDR1 SGHRS, CDR2 YFSETQ. The CDR3 totals 16 residues. In DNA, the CDR3 is TGCGCCAGCAGCTTGAGTGGGGGGGGACTACAAGAGACCCAGTACTTC. It is translated as CASSLSGGGLQETQYF.

This clonotype was detected a few times. The chain has TRBV4-3 and TRBJ2-4, with 9 bases identical to TRBD1. J was trimmed by 9 bases and V by 4 bases; bases with no gene match: 16. From germline, CDR1 is LGHNA and CDR2 YSLEER. This CDR3 comprises 17 residues. In DNA form, the CDR3 reads TGCGCCAGCAGCCCGGACAGGGGTCCACCGTATCTAAGCATTCAGTACTTC. It yields the protein CASSPDRGPPYLSIQYF.

J is TRBJ1-5 and V is TRBV15; the D gene is possibly TRBD1 (5 bases). Germline assignment: CDR1 LNHNV and CDR2 YYDKDF (reference sequence). V lost 9 bases and J lost 4, with 22 bases in between. This CDR3 is 16 amino acids long. CDR3 protein: CATTGGANWENQPQHF. The CDR3 DNA is TGTGCCACAACCGGGGGAGCTAACTGGGAAAATCAGCCCCAGCATTTT.

The chain links TRBV30 to TRBJ2-3; a weak D match, TRBD2 (6 bases). The V end was cut by 1 base, the J end by 6 bases, with 20 bases between. The CDR3 totals 16 residues. From germline, CDR1 is GTSNPN and CDR2 SVGIG (reference sequence). The CDR3 sequence: CAWSGGLPARRDTQYF. Written as DNA, the CDR3 is TGTGCCTGGAGTGGGGGACTCCCGGCGAGGCGGGATACGCAGTATTTT.

The V call is TRBV20-1, the J call TRBJ2-7; tentatively, D is TRBD1 or TRBD2 (6 bases each). The CDR3 totals 13 residues. Trimming took 7 bases from V and 6 from J, leaving 19 bases between them. CDR1 is DFQATT, CDR2 SNEGSKA, per germline (reference sequence). CDR3 sequence (DNA): TGCAGTGAAAGAGGGCCGGGGGCCGGCGAGCAGTACTTC. Translation gives CSERGPGAGEQYF.

V is TRBV27 and J is TRBJ2-2; 8 bases fit TRBD1. J gave up 4 bases and V 5 bases, and 18 bases lay outside the gene matches. CDR1 and CDR2 (germline): MNHEY, SMNVEV (reference sequence). The CDR3 has 19 amino acids. CDR3 in amino acids: CASSTEDRVLIGGTGELFF. The CDR3 nucleotides are TGTGCCAGCAGTACGGAGGACAGGGTCCTTATAGGAGGCACCGGGGAGCTGTTTTTT.

This rearrangement joins TRBV12-3 or TRBV12-4 to TRBJ1-3; D gene unclear. The CDR3 is made up of 12 amino acids. V was cut by 6 bases and J by 6 bases, with 9 bases left in between. The CDR3 DNA follows: TGTGCCAGCAGGCAACAAGAAAACACCATATATTTT. It specifies CASRQQENTIYF.

This chain joins TRBV19 and TRBJ1-4; TRBD1 matches 7 bases. The V and J ends lost 10 bases and 3 bases, in that order; junction bases with no gene match: 5. The CDR3 consists of 13 residues. CDR1 is LNHDA and CDR2 is SQIVND in the germline V gene (reference sequence). CDR3 in amino acids: CATRDSSNEKLFF. DNA of the CDR3: TGTGCCACCCGGGACAGCTCTAATGAAAAACTGTTTTTT.

The table lists this clonotype with a few counts. This chain connects TRBV20-1 to TRBJ2-5, with D perhaps assigned TRBD1 or TRBD2 (5 bases each). This CDR3 region has 14 residues. CDR1 DFQATT and CDR2 SNEGSKA come from the germline V gene (reference sequence). Trimming shortened V by 6 bases and J by 3 bases, and 17 bases separated the two germline ends. CDR3 loop: CSAEQAAGKETQYF. Written as DNA, the CDR3 is TGCAGTGCCGAACAAGCGGCAGGGAAAGAGACCCAGTACTTC.